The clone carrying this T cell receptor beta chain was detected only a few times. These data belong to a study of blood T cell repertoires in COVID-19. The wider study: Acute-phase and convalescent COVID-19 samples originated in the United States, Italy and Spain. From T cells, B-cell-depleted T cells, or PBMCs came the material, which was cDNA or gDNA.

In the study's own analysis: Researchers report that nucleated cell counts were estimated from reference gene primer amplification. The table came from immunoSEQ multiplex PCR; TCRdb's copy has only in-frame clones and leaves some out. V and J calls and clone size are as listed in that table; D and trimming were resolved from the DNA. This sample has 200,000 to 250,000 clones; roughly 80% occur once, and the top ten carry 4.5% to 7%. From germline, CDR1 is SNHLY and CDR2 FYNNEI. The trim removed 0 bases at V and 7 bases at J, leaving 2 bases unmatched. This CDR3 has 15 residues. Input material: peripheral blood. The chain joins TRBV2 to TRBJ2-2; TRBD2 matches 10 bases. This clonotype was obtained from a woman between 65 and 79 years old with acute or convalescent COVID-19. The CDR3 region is CASSEASGRNGELFF. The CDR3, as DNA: TGTGCCAGCAGTGAAGCTAGCGGGAGGAACGGGGAGCTGTTTTTT.